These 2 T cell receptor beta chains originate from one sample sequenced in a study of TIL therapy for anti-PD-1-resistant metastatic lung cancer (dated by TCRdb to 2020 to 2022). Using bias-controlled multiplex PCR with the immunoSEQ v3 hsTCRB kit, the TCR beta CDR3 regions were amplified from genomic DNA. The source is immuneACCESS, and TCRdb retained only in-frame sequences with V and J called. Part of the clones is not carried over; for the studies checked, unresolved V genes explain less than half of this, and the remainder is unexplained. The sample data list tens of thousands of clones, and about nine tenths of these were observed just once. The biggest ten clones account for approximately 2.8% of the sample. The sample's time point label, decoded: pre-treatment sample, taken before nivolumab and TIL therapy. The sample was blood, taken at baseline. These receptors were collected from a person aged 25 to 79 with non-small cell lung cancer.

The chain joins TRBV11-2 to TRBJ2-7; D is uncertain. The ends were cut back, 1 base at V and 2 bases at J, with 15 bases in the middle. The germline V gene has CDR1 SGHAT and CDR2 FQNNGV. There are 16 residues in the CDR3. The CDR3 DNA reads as TGTGCCAGCAGCTTAGGGTGGCAGGTTAAAACCTACGAGCAGTACTTC. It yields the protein CASSLGWQVKTYEQYF.

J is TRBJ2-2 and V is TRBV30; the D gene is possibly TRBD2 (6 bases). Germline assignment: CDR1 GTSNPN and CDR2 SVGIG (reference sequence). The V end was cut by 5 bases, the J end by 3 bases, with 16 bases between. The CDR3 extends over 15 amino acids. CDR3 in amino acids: CAWAGNWGDTGELFF. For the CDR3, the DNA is TGTGCCTGGGCAGGGAACTGGGGGGACACCGGGGAGCTGTTTTTT.